Each of the 30 T cell receptor beta chains below was sequenced from the same sample in a study of Ad26.COV2.S vaccination and SARS-CoV-2 variants. Described treatment: around 19 received Ad26.COV2.S at low or high dose, single or two shots; about 5 received placebo; per-sample allocation not given. The samples were gathered on day 63 after the first injection of vaccine or placebo. TCRdb's copy holds only in-frame clones and misses some; the assay was immunoSEQ multiplex PCR. Of roughly 700,000 clones in the sample, roughly 90% were seen once. The material sequenced was peripheral blood, taken in a trial of Ad26.COV2.S vaccine versus placebo. These receptors came from a person between 18 and 65 years old who received the Ad26.COV2.S COVID-19 vaccine or a placebo.

This rearrangement joins TRBV5-1 to TRBJ2-2; TRBD2 matches 11 bases. The CDR3 runs 19 residues. V was pared by 4 bases and J by 5 bases, with 16 bases of the junction left unmatched. The germline gives CDR1 SGHRS, CDR2 YFSETQ. CDR3 DNA: TGCGCCAGCAGCCCAGCCGGGACTAGCGGACCCCCGTGGACCGGGGAGCTGTTTTTT. Protein: CASSPAGTSGPPWTGELFF.

This rearrangement joins TRBV3-1 (or the pseudogene TRBV3-2) to TRBJ2-3, with D perhaps matching TRBD1 (5 bases). The germline gives CDR1 LGHDT, CDR2 YNNKEL (reference sequence). V lost 2 bases, J lost 1 base, and 10 bases lay in between. The CDR3 extends over 15 amino acids. CDR3 in DNA: TGTGCCAGCAGCCAACGAATAGGGGGCACAGATACGCAGTATTTT. Its protein is CASSQRIGGTDTQYF.

The rearrangement joins TRBV14 to TRBJ2-7; 9 positions match TRBD1. The V and J ends lost 5 bases and 2 bases, in that order; junction bases with no gene match: 10. CDR1 is SGHDN and CDR2 is FVKESK in the germline V gene. This CDR3 has 16 amino acids. The DNA for the CDR3 is TGTGCCAGCAGCGCTACCGGGACAGGGACTGCCTACGAGCAGTACTTC. Amino acids: CASSATGTGTAYEQYF.

This clone was recorded only once. CDR3 DNA: TGCGCCAGCAGCTTGGGTTGGGCTGGGGCCAACGTCCTGACTTTC. Translating gives CASSLGWAGANVLTF. The V gene is TRBV5-1, the J gene TRBJ2-6; D is unclear. The CDR3 is 15 amino acids. Trimming stripped 0 bases from V and 2 bases from J, with 6 bases between. Germline V gene lookup returns CDR1 SGHRS and CDR2 YFSETQ.

J is TRBJ1-2 and V is TRBV30, with 9 bases lining up with TRBD1. V shed 0 bases and J 4 bases; nucleotides not matched to a gene: 3. The CDR3 sequence is 14 residues long. Germline V lookup: CDR1 GTSNPN, CDR2 SVGIG (reference sequence). The CDR3 loop reads CAWSVRQGGYGYTF. The CDR3, as DNA: TGTGCCTGGAGTGTACGACAGGGGGGCTATGGCTACACCTTC.

The sample holds one count of this clone. V gene TRBV6-6 combines with J gene TRBJ2-5; no firm D call. V gave up 4 bases and J gave up 3 bases, with 6 bases separating them. This CDR3 has 12 residues. Germline V gives CDR1 MNHNY, CDR2 SVGAGI (reference sequence). Written as DNA, the CDR3 is TGTGCCAGCAGTTTCGGAAAAGAGACCCAGTACTTC. Its translation is CASSFGKETQYF.

The V call is TRBV5-1, the J call TRBJ1-2; 7 bases match TRBD1. V shed 2 bases, J shed 7 bases, and the junction held 11 bases outside the gene matches. The CDR3 has 15 residues. CDR1 and CDR2 (germline): SGHRS, YFSETQ. The CDR3 sequence: CASSLWGQTGTGYTF. Written as DNA, the CDR3 is TGCGCCAGCAGCTTATGGGGTCAGACAGGGACTGGCTACACCTTC.

The chain combines TRBV7-9 with TRBJ2-1, with 10 bases lining up with TRBD1. V gave up 4 bases and J gave up 3 bases; unmatched junction bases: 3. Germline V CDR1 and CDR2: SEHNR, FQNEAQ (reference sequence). The CDR3 extends over 15 amino acids. CDR3 residues: CASSSTGGLYNEQFF. As DNA, the CDR3 is TGTGCCAGCAGCTCGACAGGGGGCCTCTACAATGAGCAGTTCTTC.

Comments on this clone: The identical CDR3 is also encoded by other nucleotide sequences in the sample. This sequence joins TRBV7-2 and TRBJ2-3; TRBD2 matches at 12 bases. CDR3 length equals 15 residues. The V gene's germline CDR1 is SGHTA and CDR2 FQGNSA. The V segment lost 5 bases and the J segment 4 bases; nucleotides outside the gene matches: 4. The CDR3 nucleotides are TGTGCCAGCAGCCTAAGACTAGCGGGAGCAGATACGCAGTATTTT. This gives the protein CASSLRLAGADTQYF.

The gene calls are TRBV29-1 and TRBJ1-1, with TRBD1 matching over 7 bases. Germline-derived CDR1 and CDR2 are SQVTM and ANQGSEA. Germline trimming cut 2 bases from V and 10 bases from J; bases unmatched to any gene: 10. The CDR3 runs to 13 residues. The CDR3 bases are TGCAGCGTTGAAATTCGACAGGGCTCTCCAGCTTTCTTT. Its protein product is CSVEIRQGSPAFF.

V is TRBV30 and J is TRBJ1-4, with TRBD1 as a possible D gene (5 bases). Trimming cost V 4 bases and J 6 bases, with 12 bases left between them. The CDR3 contains 13 residues. CDR1 is GTSNPN, CDR2 SVGIG, per germline (reference sequence). CDR3 protein: CAWTPGTYEKLFF. The CDR3 DNA reads TGTGCCTGGACCCCGGGGACTTATGAAAAACTGTTTTTT.

This clone was seen a few times. The genes are TRBV30 and TRBJ2-7; the D is unclear. CDR1 is GTSNPN and CDR2 is SVGIG in the germline V gene (reference sequence). The CDR3 length is 12 residues. The germline V and J ends were trimmed by 1 base and 4 bases, with 8 bases remaining between them. CDR3: CAWSGTAYEQYF. CDR3 in DNA: TGTGCCTGGAGTGGGACCGCATACGAGCAGTACTTC.

V usage is TRBV1 and J usage is TRBJ1-2; TRBD1 is taken as the D call from the table, unchecked against the DNA. TRBV1 is a listed pseudogene. CDR3 length: 16 residues. The CDR3 region has the DNA TGCACCAGCAGCCAAGATAAACAGGGCGAGGACTATGGCTACACCTTC. It yields the protein CTSSQDKQGEDYGYTF.

This clone was seen once. The chain links TRBV19 to TRBJ1-6, with D possibly matching TRBD1 (5 bases). CDR1 is LNHDA, CDR2 SQIVND, per germline (reference sequence). The V and J ends lost 5 bases and 13 bases respectively, with 21 bases between them. CDR3 size: 15 residues. CDR3 protein: CASSARDGSPYPLHF. The DNA of the CDR3 is TGTGCCAGTAGTGCCCGGGACGGCTCTCCTTACCCCCTCCACTTT.

V usage is TRBV4-2 and J usage is TRBJ2-3, with 13 bases identical to TRBD2. From germline, CDR1 is LGHNA and CDR2 YNFKEQ. Trimming took 1 base from V and 2 from J; bases not matched to a gene: 9. This CDR3 contains 19 residues. CDR3 region: CASSQGSLTSGRVTDTQYF. Here the CDR3 DNA reads TGTGCCAGCAGCCAAGGGAGCCTAACTAGCGGGAGGGTCACAGATACGCAGTATTTT.

This clone was counted a single time. V usage is TRBV10-3 and J usage is TRBJ1-2; D unresolved. The CDR3 is 15 residues long. V was pared by 4 bases and J by 5 bases, with 17 bases between. Germline loops: CDR1 ENHRY, CDR2 SYGVKD. CDR3 nucleotides: TGTGCCATCAGTGCCAAAGTTCTGGGCAGTTATGGCTACACCTTC. This translates into CAISAKVLGSYGYTF.

This clone showed up just a few times. The V call is TRBV27, the J call TRBJ1-2; D uncertain. The V end lost 8 bases, the J end lost 3 bases, and 19 bases lay between the germline ends. Germline lookup yields CDR1 MNHEY and CDR2 SMNVEV (reference sequence). This CDR3 is 15 amino acids long. The CDR3 DNA follows: TGTGCCAGCGGCCCCACCAACAGAGATTACTATGGCTACACCTTC. Translated: CASGPTNRDYYGYTF.

The chain couples TRBV12-3 or TRBV12-4 to TRBJ2-7; D not certain. This CDR3 region has 12 residues. V was trimmed by 4 bases and J by 3 bases, leaving 7 bases between them. The CDR3 nucleotides are TGTGCCAGCAGTTATGGCGGCTACGAGCAGTACTTC. This gives the protein CASSYGGYEQYF.

The chain uses TRBV19 and TRBJ1-5; D remains ambiguous. V lost 3 bases, J lost 3 bases, and 12 bases lay in between. From germline, CDR1 is LNHDA and CDR2 SQIVND (reference sequence). This CDR3 is 15 amino acids long. The CDR3 here is CASSIWLGPNQPQHF. The CDR3 nucleotides are TGTGCCAGTAGTATTTGGTTGGGCCCCAATCAGCCCCAGCATTTT.

The gene calls are TRBV2 and TRBJ1-4; D unclear. CDR3 length equals 14 residues. Germline V gives CDR1 SNHLY, CDR2 FYNNEI. With 4 bases removed from V and 8 bases from J, the gap between germline ends came to 14 bases. As DNA, the CDR3 is TGTGCCAGCAGTGCAGGAGGGCTTAGGGAAAAACTGTTTTTT. This encodes CASSAGGLREKLFF. Variable domain in full (rest from reference TRBV2 and TRBJ1-4): EPEVTQTPSHQVTQMGQEVILRCVPISNHLYFYWYRQILGQKVEFLVSFYNNEISEKSEIFDDQFSVERPDGSNFTLKIRSTKLEDSAMYFCASSAGGLREKLFFGSGTQLSVL.

A remark on this clone: The same CDR3 is also encoded by other DNA sequences in this sample. The V call is TRBV19, the J call TRBJ1-5; D gene uncertain. V was trimmed by 1 base and J by 4 bases, leaving 8 bases between them. The CDR3 sequence is 14 residues long. The germline V gene has CDR1 LNHDA and CDR2 SQIVND (reference sequence). This chain's CDR3 is CASSIGAGNQPQHF. The CDR3 bases are TGTGCCAGTAGTATAGGTGCGGGGAATCAGCCCCAGCATTTT.

J is TRBJ2-7 and V is TRBV2; TRBD2 is a possible D gene (6 bases). With 8 bases removed from V and 3 bases from J, the gap between germline ends came to 17 bases. The CDR3 extends over 14 amino acids. From germline, CDR1 is SNHLY and CDR2 FYNNEI. CDR3 sequence (DNA): TGTGCCAGCCTAAGGTGGGTGGGAGGCTACGAGCAGTACTTC. This sequence encodes CASLRWVGGYEQYF.

The chain employs TRBV29-1 and TRBJ2-5; a possible D gene is TRBD2 (5 bases). Trimming stripped 4 bases from V and 4 bases from J, with 10 bases between. CDR3 size: 12 residues. Germline V gene lookup returns CDR1 SQVTM and CDR2 ANQGSEA. The CDR3 region is CSVGLTTETQYF. In DNA, the CDR3 is TGCAGCGTTGGACTAACTACAGAGACCCAGTACTTC. Variable domain in full (rest from reference TRBV29-1 and TRBJ2-5): SAVISQKPSRDICQRGTSLTIQCQVDSQVTMMFWYRQQPGQSLTLIATANQGSEATYESGFVIDKFPISRPNLTFSTLTVSNMSPEDSSIYLCSVGLTTETQYFGPGTRLLVL.

This clone was counted once. The chain uses TRBV29-1 and TRBJ2-5; 13 bases fit TRBD2. The CDR3 covers 14 residues. Losses at the gene ends were 3 bases for V and 7 bases for J; bases not matched to a gene: 5. Germline V gene data show CDR1 as SQVTM and CDR2 as ANQGSEA. The CDR3 sequence: CSVEGTSGIVTQYF. The CDR3 DNA reads TGCAGCGTTGAGGGGACTAGCGGGATTGTGACCCAGTACTTC.

The V call is TRBV11-2, the J call TRBJ2-1, with TRBD2 identical over 10 bases. The V gene end was trimmed by 7 bases and the J gene end by 7 bases; junction bases not matched to a gene: 13. Germline loops: CDR1 SGHAT, CDR2 FQNNGV. This CDR3 is 16 amino acids long. In DNA form, the CDR3 reads TGTGCCAGCATCACAACAGGGACTAGCGTTTCGAATGAGCAGTTCTTC. Its protein product is CASITTGTSVSNEQFF.

The rearrangement uses TRBV24-1 and TRBJ2-5, with a tentative D call TRBD1 (5 bases). V lost 5 bases and J lost 1, with 13 bases in between. The V gene's germline CDR1 is KGHDR and CDR2 SFDVKD. CDR3 length equals 15 residues. CDR3 sequence reads: CATSAWSQGQETQYF. CDR3 coding DNA: TGTGCCACCAGTGCCTGGTCCCAGGGCCAAGAGACCCAGTACTTC.

The chain carries TRBV18 and TRBJ1-4; D might be TRBD1 (5 bases). Germline-derived CDR1 and CDR2 are KGHSH and LQKENI. This CDR3 is 16 amino acids long. Trimming removed 3 bases at V and 2 bases at J, with 13 bases between. The CDR3 here is CASSPFRGDTNEKLFF. CDR3 nucleotide sequence: TGTGCCAGCTCACCTTTTAGAGGGGATACTAATGAAAAACTGTTTTTT.

The J gene is TRBJ2-6, the V gene TRBV19; D is unresolved. V was trimmed by 4 bases and J by 0 bases, leaving 13 bases between them. The germline V gene encodes CDR1 LNHDA and CDR2 SQIVND (reference sequence). The CDR3 has 17 residues. The CDR3 region is CASSTPTQSSGANVLTF. CDR3 DNA: TGTGCCAGTAGTACGCCAACTCAGAGCTCTGGGGCCAACGTCCTGACTTTC.

V and J are TRBV5-5 and TRBJ1-5; no reliable D call. Germline CDR1 is SGHKS and CDR2 is YYEKEE (reference sequence). Trimming left V 0 bases short and J 6 bases short, with 13 bases between. The CDR3 is 15 residues long. This chain's CDR3 is CASSLEGIGSQPQHF. CDR3 bases: TGTGCCAGCAGCTTGGAAGGGATTGGGAGTCAGCCCCAGCATTTT.

V usage is TRBV10-1 and J usage is TRBJ2-7; D could derive from TRBD1 or TRBD2 (7 bases each). V lost 3 bases to trimming and J lost 6 bases, with 15 bases between them. Germline CDR1 is WNHNN and CDR2 is SYGVQD (reference sequence). This CDR3 region has 14 residues. The CDR3 is CASSDQGGAGEQYF. The DNA for the CDR3 is TGCGCCAGCAGTGATCAGGGGGGGGCCGGCGAGCAGTACTTC.